The next 25 T cell receptor beta chains were all read from a single sample in a study of identical twins. TCRdb processed the 5' RACE reads anew with MiXCR; each CDR3 protein has one entry. Of about 1.7 million distinct CDR3 sequences listed, about 32% are singletons. Sequencing used cord blood. These receptors originate from a newborn girl in good health.

In this sample, this clonotype turned up a few times. The chain recombines TRBV12-3 or TRBV12-4 with TRBJ2-1; 12 bases map to TRBD2. V lost 6 bases and J lost 7; bases outside the gene matches: 7. CDR3 length: 15 amino acids. CDR3 sequence reads: CASSPGTSGWNEQFF. The CDR3 DNA sequence: TGTGCCAGCAGCCCTGGGACTAGCGGGTGGAATGAGCAGTTCTTC.

This clonotype was observed a few times. The chain links TRBV3-1 to TRBJ1-2; maybe TRBD1 (6 bases). CDR3 length: 14 amino acids. Germline CDR1 and CDR2: LGHDT and YNNKEL (reference sequence). V lost 8 bases and J lost 2, with 15 bases in between. DNA for the CDR3: TGTGCCAGCTTGGGGCGGGGGCGAAACTATGGCTACACCTTC. It encodes CASLGRGRNYGYTF.

V and J are TRBV20-1 and TRBJ2-7; D perhaps matches TRBD1 (5 bases). Germline V CDR1 and CDR2: DFQATT, SNEGSKA (reference sequence). This CDR3 region has 13 residues. V lost 4 bases and J lost 4, with 14 bases in between. CDR3 in DNA: TGCAGTGCTAAAGGGGTCAAACCTTACGAGCAGTACTTC. It specifies CSAKGVKPYEQYF.

The rearrangement links TRBV20-1 to TRBJ1-2, with 9 bases matching TRBD1. Germline CDR1 reads DFQATT; CDR2 reads SNEGSKA (reference sequence). The junction had 5 bases not matched to a gene; V was cut back by 7 bases and J by 5 bases. The CDR3 runs 12 residues. This CDR3 reads CSGGTGWYGYTF. CDR3 DNA: TGCAGTGGGGGGACAGGGTGGTATGGCTACACCTTC.

This chain connects TRBV12-3 or TRBV12-4 to TRBJ1-1; perhaps TRBD1 as D (5 bases). V was shortened by 5 bases and J by 4 bases, with 17 bases between the two germline ends. This CDR3 comprises 15 residues. The CDR3 nucleotides are TGTGCCAGCAGTCCACTGGAGACAGCTCTCACTGAAGCTTTCTTT. This sequence encodes CASSPLETALTEAFF.

This clonotype was picked up a small number of times. The genes are TRBV5-1 and TRBJ2-1; possibly TRBD2 for D (6 bases). This CDR3 spans 15 amino acids. V was clipped by 2 bases and J by 6 bases, with 15 bases between them. Per the germline V gene, CDR1 is SGHRS and CDR2 is YFSETQ. CDR3 nucleotide sequence: TGCGCCAGCAGCTTTGGTTTGATCGGGGGCAATGAGCAGTTCTTC. Protein product: CASSFGLIGGNEQFF.

A few counts support this clonotype. The rearrangement joins TRBV20-1 to TRBJ2-7, with a weak D call TRBD1 (6 bases). The CDR3 sequence is 16 residues long. V lost 3 bases, J lost 2 bases, and 20 bases lay in between. CDR1 is DFQATT, CDR2 SNEGSKA, per germline (reference sequence). The CDR3 DNA reads TGCAGTGCTAGTCCCGGGGTAGCAGGGGCTCCCTACGAGCAGTACTTC. This sequence encodes CSASPGVAGAPYEQYF.

The CDR3 reads CASSEAWPYRDPNEKLFF. In DNA form, the CDR3 reads TGTGCCAGCAGTGAAGCGTGGCCCTACAGGGATCCTAATGAAAAACTGTTTTTT. The J gene is TRBJ1-4, the V gene TRBV6-1; D is possibly TRBD1 (6 bases). CDR3 size: 18 residues. V lost 0 bases, J lost 3 bases, and 17 bases lay in between. Germline assignment: CDR1 MNHNS and CDR2 SASEGT.

This clonotype was counted ten times or more. The rearrangement links TRBV10-3 to TRBJ2-7; D is ambiguous. CDR1 and CDR2 from the germline V gene are ENHRY and SYGVKD. The ends were cut back, 0 bases at V and 0 bases at J, with 6 bases in the middle. This CDR3 spans 14 amino acids. The CDR3 nucleotides read TGTGCCATCAGTGAGTCTGGCGGCTCCTACGAGCAGTACTTC. Its translation: CAISESGGSYEQYF.

The chain uses TRBV9 and TRBJ1-1; D not resolved. The CDR3 consists of 14 residues. The germline V and J ends were trimmed by 0 bases and 1 base, with 7 bases remaining between them. CDR1 SGDLS and CDR2 YYNGEE come from the germline V gene. Written as DNA, the CDR3 is TGTGCCAGCAGCGTAGGGGCCCCGAACACTGAAGCTTTCTTT. This codes for CASSVGAPNTEAFF.

This clonotype was picked up a small number of times. The V gene is TRBV2, the J gene TRBJ2-1, with 11 nucleotides matching TRBD2. The J call may be in error: the DNA end matches TRBJ2-7 better. This CDR3 has 15 residues. Germline values: CDR1 SNHLY, CDR2 FYNNEI. The DNA of the CDR3 is TGTGCCAGCATAAGCGGGACTAGCGGATACAATGAGCAGTACTTC. Translating it yields CASISGTSGYNEQYF.

This clonotype showed up many times. This rearrangement joins TRBV6-5 to TRBJ1-5; D is uncertain. The germline V gene encodes CDR1 MNHEY and CDR2 SVGAGI. This CDR3 region has 14 residues. V lost 4 bases and J lost 0, with 7 bases in between. CDR3 protein: CASSSLYSNQPQHF. In DNA, the CDR3 is TGTGCCAGCAGTTCTCTCTATAGCAATCAGCCCCAGCATTTT.

The genes are TRBV19 and TRBJ2-7; 10 positions agree with TRBD2. Germline CDR1 is LNHDA and CDR2 is SQIVND (reference sequence). The V segment lost 3 bases and the J segment 2 bases; nucleotides outside the gene matches: 7. There are 16 residues in the CDR3. The CDR3 coding sequence is TGTGCCAGTAGTATCGGGCTAGCGGGAGCACCCTACGAGCAGTACTTC. Protein product: CASSIGLAGAPYEQYF.

This chain connects TRBV11-2 to TRBJ1-6, with no clear D. V lost 3 bases and J 0 bases, leaving 12 bases between the germline ends. This CDR3 has 17 residues. Germline V gene data show CDR1 as SGHAT and CDR2 as FQNNGV. Written as DNA, the CDR3 is TGTGCCAGCAGCTTGGGCGACATCCGCTCCTATAATTCACCCCTCCACTTT. Translating gives CASSLGDIRSYNSPLHF.

This chain connects TRBV28 to TRBJ2-7; possible D gene TRBD1, 5 bases. This CDR3 contains 12 residues. The germline V gene has CDR1 MDHEN and CDR2 SYDVKM. Trimming took off 1 base at V and 9 bases at J, with 10 bases between the two ends. The CDR3 nucleotides read TGTGCCAGCAGTTTATTCCAGGGTCGGCAGTACTTC. Amino acid sequence: CASSLFQGRQYF.

This clonotype was counted ten times or more. V usage is TRBV24-1 and J usage is TRBJ2-3; D not certain. The CDR3 is 13 residues long. The germline V gene has CDR1 KGHDR and CDR2 SFDVKD. V was trimmed by 2 bases and J by 2 bases, leaving 4 bases between them. The CDR3 DNA is TGTGCCACCAGTGATTCGACCACAGATACGCAGTATTTT. As protein: CATSDSTTDTQYF.

The chain is built from TRBV3-1 and TRBJ2-3; the match to TRBD2 covers 7 bases. Germline V gene data show CDR1 as LGHDT and CDR2 as YNNKEL (reference sequence). The J segment lost 7 bases and the V segment lost 2 bases, leaving 12 bases of the junction unmatched. The CDR3 runs 16 residues. Here the CDR3 DNA reads TGTGCCAGCAGCCAATTCCCAGCGGGGCGAACATATACGCAGTATTTT. Protein product: CASSQFPAGRTYTQYF.

For the CDR3, the DNA is TGCGCCAGCAGCTTGGTATTTGTAGGGGGCAACGAGCAGTACTTC. Encoded protein: CASSLVFVGGNEQYF. This rearrangement joins TRBV5-1 to TRBJ2-7; 7 nucleotides agree with TRBD1. Unmatched junction bases numbered 8, after V lost 0 bases and J lost 5 bases. The CDR3 contains 15 residues. Germline CDR1 and CDR2: SGHRS and YFSETQ.

The chain couples TRBV5-1 to TRBJ2-4; D remains ambiguous. The J call is in doubt because the DNA end fits TRBJ2-7 better. Germline CDR1 is SGHRS and CDR2 is YFSETQ. CDR3 length equals 15 residues. In nucleotides, the CDR3 is TGCGCCAGCAGCGGCCCAGCTAAGGGCGTGTACGAGCAGTACTTC. This translates into CASSGPAKGVYEQYF.

This clonotype appeared a few times. The gene calls are TRBV20-1 and TRBJ2-7, with 7 bases matching TRBD1. CDR1 is DFQATT and CDR2 is SNEGSKA in the germline V gene (reference sequence). CDR3 length: 16 amino acids. Trimming at V came to 1 base and at J to 1 base, leaving 10 bases not matched to a gene. CDR3 amino acids: CSARVNRGFGSYEQYF. As DNA, the CDR3 is TGCAGTGCTAGAGTGAACAGGGGCTTTGGTTCCTACGAGCAGTACTTC.

V is TRBV2 and J is TRBJ1-4; 7 bases are a match to TRBD1. CDR3 length: 14 residues. V shed 3 bases, J shed 5 bases, and the junction held 3 bases outside the gene matches. The germline V gene encodes CDR1 SNHLY and CDR2 FYNNEI. The CDR3 reads CASSEDRLNEKLFF. In nucleotides, the CDR3 is TGTGCCAGCAGTGAGGACAGGTTGAATGAAAAACTGTTTTTT.

The chain recombines TRBV4-1 with TRBJ1-2, with 8 positions matching TRBD1. Germline CDR1 MGHRA, CDR2 YSYEKL. The CDR3 is 16 amino acids. V trimming: 4 bases; J trimming: 0 bases; junction bases outside the gene matches: 7. CDR3 region: CASSLTQGGSNYGYTF. In nucleotides, the CDR3 is TGCGCCAGCAGCCTAACACAGGGGGGCTCTAACTATGGCTACACCTTC.

This clonotype was seen only a few times. This chain connects TRBV28 to TRBJ1-4, with D uncertain. The V gene lost 8 bases and the J gene lost 5 bases, with 15 bases spanning the gap. Looked up from germline, CDR1 is MDHEN and CDR2 is SYDVKM. The CDR3 runs to 14 residues. CDR3 sequence: CASDWWVLNEKLFF. In DNA form, the CDR3 reads TGTGCCAGCGACTGGTGGGTCTTAAATGAAAAACTGTTTTTT.

The chain has TRBV20-1 and TRBJ1-2, with D uncertain. Germline-derived CDR1 and CDR2 are DFQATT and SNEGSKA (reference sequence). The CDR3 contains 13 residues. This CDR3 is CSDARAGGYGYTF. For the CDR3, the DNA is TGCAGCGATGCTAGGGCAGGAGGCTATGGCTACACCTTC.

This clonotype was counted a few times. The rearrangement uses TRBV12-3 or TRBV12-4 and TRBJ1-2, with a possible D match to TRBD1 (6 bases). This CDR3 contains 16 residues. The V end was cut by 3 bases, the J end by 0 bases, with 14 bases between. CDR3 region: CASSFKTGKSNYGYTF. The CDR3 DNA follows: TGTGCCAGCAGTTTCAAAACAGGGAAATCTAACTATGGCTACACCTTC.